These T cell receptor beta chains were read from a single sample in a study of shared clonotypes between healthy human individuals. Measured with immunoSEQ multiplex PCR; TCRdb has only the in-frame clones, and not every one. Among approximately 87,000 clones, about 61% were seen once, and the ten largest hold roughly half. Material: memory CD8+ T cells sorted from blood. These receptors all stem from a man aged 30 to 45 in good health. CDR3s include the opening cysteine and the closing phenylalanine or tryptophan. D genes are given only for firm matches. For some rows the clone size is stated as once, few or many, or as a class when expanded; others skip it.

V gene: TRBV28; D gene: .; clone size: .; J gene: TRBJ2-7; CDR3 protein: CASSYVAHVDLYEQYF; CDR3 DNA: TGTGCCAGCAGTTATGTTGCACACGTCGACCTCTACGAGCAGTACTTC
V gene: TRBV5-8; D gene: TRBD1; clone size: .; J gene: TRBJ2-5; CDR3 protein: CASSSRTGRQETQYF; CDR3 DNA: TGTGCCAGCAGCTCCAGGACAGGGCGGCAAGAGACCCAGTACTTC
V gene: TRBV11-2; D gene: .; clone size: .; J gene: TRBJ2-2; CDR3 protein: CASSRLGTQNTGELFF; CDR3 DNA: TGTGCCAGCAGCCGATTAGGGACTCAGAACACCGGGGAGCTGTTTTTT
V gene: TRBV7-9; D gene: .; clone size: few; J gene: TRBJ1-5; CDR3 protein: CASSLDDRNDQPQHF; CDR3 DNA: TGTGCCAGCAGCTTGGACGACAGAAACGATCAGCCCCAGCATTTT
V gene: TRBV2; D gene: TRBD2; clone size: few; J gene: TRBJ2-1; CDR3 protein: CASSPGGIRNEQFF; CDR3 DNA: TGTGCCAGCAGCCCCGGGGGGATCCGCAATGAGCAGTTCTTC
V gene: TRBV11-3; D gene: .; clone size: .; J gene: TRBJ1-1; CDR3 protein: CASSLNTGNTEAFF; CDR3 DNA: TGTGCCAGCAGCTTAAACACGGGGAACACTGAAGCTTTCTTT
V gene: TRBV28; D gene: .; clone size: .; J gene: TRBJ1-2; CDR3 protein: CASSPFTGRFSRYGYTF; CDR3 DNA: TGTGCCAGCAGTCCTTTTACAGGGAGGTTTTCTCGCTATGGCTACACCTTC
V gene: TRBV19; D gene: .; clone size: .; J gene: TRBJ2-1; CDR3 protein: CASTAGLDYNEQFF; CDR3 DNA: TGTGCCAGTACGGCGGGGTTGGATTACAATGAGCAGTTCTTC
V gene: TRBV6-5; D gene: TRBD1; clone size: .; J gene: TRBJ1-2; CDR3 protein: CASSYQAGGKGYGYTF; CDR3 DNA: TGTGCCAGCAGTTACCAAGCAGGGGGGAAAGGGTATGGCTACACCTTC
V gene: TRBV2; D gene: .; clone size: few; J gene: TRBJ1-5; CDR3 protein: CASSEAEGGAQHF; CDR3 DNA: TGTGCCAGCAGTGAGGCAGAAGGGGGGGCCCAGCATTTT
V gene: TRBV30; D gene: .; clone size: many; J gene: TRBJ1-1; CDR3 protein: CAWAGGSEAFF; CDR3 DNA: TGTGCCTGGGCCGGGGGATCTGAAGCTTTCTTT
V gene: TRBV6-5; D gene: TRBD1; clone size: .; J gene: TRBJ1-2; CDR3 protein: CASSYSGGQAIYGYTF; CDR3 DNA: TGTGCCAGCAGTTACTCGGGCGGACAGGCGATCTATGGCTACACCTTC
V gene: TRBV29-1; D gene: .; clone size: .; J gene: TRBJ2-6; CDR3 protein: CSVEVGGSGANVLTF; CDR3 DNA: TGCAGCGTTGAAGTTGGAGGCTCTGGGGCCAACGTCCTGACTTTC
V gene: TRBV2; D gene: .; clone size: .; J gene: TRBJ1-3; CDR3 protein: CASSEEGSGDGNTIYF; CDR3 DNA: TGTGCCAGCAGTGAAGAGGGCTCAGGGGATGGAAACACCATATATTTT
V gene: TRBV27; D gene: .; clone size: .; J gene: TRBJ2-7; CDR3 protein: CASSPTRGGTYEQYF; CDR3 DNA: TGTGCCAGCAGCCCGACGAGGGGAGGTACCTACGAGCAGTACTTC
V gene: TRBV10-2; D gene: .; clone size: many; J gene: TRBJ2-7; CDR3 protein: CASGTSSYEQYF; CDR3 DNA: TGCGCCAGTGGAACCTCTTCCTACGAGCAGTACTTC
V gene: TRBV7-3; D gene: TRBD2; clone size: .; J gene: TRBJ2-2; CDR3 protein: CASSLRAGGPRTGELFF; CDR3 DNA: TGTGCCAGCAGCCTACGAGCGGGAGGGCCGCGAACCGGGGAGCTGTTTTTT
V gene: TRBV27; D gene: .; clone size: once; J gene: TRBJ2-6; CDR3 protein: CASSMADWLQSRANVLTF; CDR3 DNA: TGTGCCAGCAGTATGGCAGACTGGCTACAAAGTCGGGCCAACGTCCTGACTTTC
V gene: TRBV19; D gene: .; clone size: .; J gene: TRBJ1-1; CDR3 protein: CASSIGNSFNTEAFF; CDR3 DNA: TGTGCCAGTAGTATTGGAAACAGCTTTAACACTGAAGCTTTCTTT
V gene: TRBV6-6; D gene: .; clone size: .; J gene: TRBJ2-2; CDR3 protein: CASSYSWERAGELFF; CDR3 DNA: TGTGCCAGCAGTTACTCGTGGGAGCGGGCCGGGGAGCTGTTTTTT
V gene: TRBV10-1; D gene: TRBD2; clone size: .; J gene: TRBJ2-1; CDR3 protein: CASSESTSGRAFLASYNEQFF; CDR3 DNA: TGCGCCAGCAGTGAGTCGACGAGCGGGAGGGCCTTTCTAGCATCCTACAATGAGCAGTTCTTC
V gene: TRBV6-1; D gene: .; clone size: few; J gene: TRBJ2-6; CDR3 protein: CASSEVRSGANVLTF; CDR3 DNA: TGTGCCAGCAGTGAAGTAAGATCTGGGGCCAACGTCCTGACTTTC
V gene: TRBV5-4; D gene: .; clone size: .; J gene: TRBJ2-3; CDR3 protein: CASSLAPLETQYF; CDR3 DNA: TGTGCCAGCAGCTTGGCCCCACTGGAAACGCAGTATTTT
V gene: TRBV25-1; D gene: .; clone size: .; J gene: TRBJ1-4; CDR3 protein: CASSPGTYEKLFF; CDR3 DNA: TGTGCCAGTAGTCCCGGGACGTACGAAAAACTGTTTTTT
V gene: TRBV27; D gene: TRBD2; clone size: .; J gene: TRBJ2-7; CDR3 protein: CASSTGTSGAYEQYF; CDR3 DNA: TGTGCCAGCAGTACCGGGACTAGCGGGGCCTACGAGCAGTACTTC
V gene: TRBV7-9; D gene: TRBD2; clone size: .; J gene: TRBJ2-1; CDR3 protein: CASSFFLESSGSIYEQFF; CDR3 DNA: TGTGCCAGCAGCTTTTTCCTCGAGTCCAGCGGGAGCATCTATGAGCAGTTCTTC
V gene: TRBV28; D gene: TRBD1; clone size: few; J gene: TRBJ2-7; CDR3 protein: CASSRPGQPYEQYF; CDR3 DNA: TGTGCCAGCAGCAGACCGGGACAGCCCTACGAGCAGTACTTC
V gene: TRBV4-3; D gene: TRBD1; clone size: .; J gene: TRBJ1-4; CDR3 protein: CASSQGGIGTGGEKLFF; CDR3 DNA: TGCGCCAGCAGCCAAGGGGGGATCGGGACAGGGGGTGAAAAACTGTTTTTT
V gene: TRBV7-8; D gene: TRBD2; clone size: .; J gene: TRBJ2-1; CDR3 protein: CASFTSGSFREQFF; CDR3 DNA: TGTGCCAGCTTTACTAGCGGGAGTTTTAGGGAGCAGTTCTTC
V gene: TRBV5-5; D gene: .; clone size: few; J gene: TRBJ2-5; CDR3 protein: CASSSPAGQETQYF; CDR3 DNA: TGTGCCAGCAGTTCCCCAGCAGGACAAGAGACCCAGTACTTC
V gene: TRBV15; D gene: TRBD2; clone size: .; J gene: TRBJ2-7; CDR3 protein: CATSSHEAGDDEQYF; CDR3 DNA: TGTGCCACCAGCAGTCACGAGGCGGGAGATGACGAGCAGTACTTC
V gene: TRBV4-3; D gene: TRBD1; clone size: once; J gene: TRBJ1-2; CDR3 protein: CASSQMPVRQGYGYTF; CDR3 DNA: TGCGCCAGCAGCCAGATGCCCGTGAGACAGGGGTATGGCTACACCTTC
V gene: TRBV7-9; D gene: .; clone size: few; J gene: TRBJ1-5; CDR3 protein: CASSLDSFQPQHF; CDR3 DNA: TGTGCCAGCAGCTTAGACAGCTTTCAGCCCCAGCATTTT
V gene: TRBV6-5; D gene: .; clone size: .; J gene: TRBJ1-3; CDR3 protein: CASSYARGTGNTIYF; CDR3 DNA: TGTGCCAGCAGTTACGCGAGAGGGACGGGAAACACCATATATTTT
V gene: TRBV27; D gene: .; clone size: .; J gene: TRBJ1-5; CDR3 protein: CASSTGQLGGQPQHF; CDR3 DNA: TGTGCCAGCAGTACCGGACAGCTGGGCGGCCAGCCCCAGCATTTT
V gene: TRBV7-8; D gene: TRBD2; clone size: .; J gene: TRBJ2-1; CDR3 protein: CASSSRTSGTSNEQFF; CDR3 DNA: TGTGCCAGCAGCTCCAGGACTAGCGGGACCAGCAATGAGCAGTTCTTC
V gene: TRBV13; D gene: .; clone size: .; J gene: TRBJ2-3; CDR3 protein: CASSSPGGPSDTQYF; CDR3 DNA: TGTGCCAGCAGCTCCCCCGGAGGGCCTAGCGATACGCAGTATTTT
V gene: TRBV7-6; D gene: TRBD1; clone size: .; J gene: TRBJ2-3; CDR3 protein: CASSLGTGWIDTQYF; CDR3 DNA: TGTGCCAGCAGCTTAGGGACAGGGTGGATAGATACGCAGTATTTT
V gene: TRBV5-4; D gene: .; clone size: once; J gene: TRBJ2-7; CDR3 protein: CAYRGGQSYEQYF; CDR3 DNA: TGTGCCTATAGGGGGGGACAGTCCTACGAGCAGTACTTC
V gene: TRBV11-2; D gene: .; clone size: .; J gene: TRBJ2-7; CDR3 protein: CASSLSDEQYF; CDR3 DNA: TGTGCCAGCAGCTTATCCGACGAGCAGTACTTC
V gene: TRBV5-1; D gene: .; clone size: few; J gene: TRBJ2-1; CDR3 protein: CASNLKNDRTNEQFF; CDR3 DNA: TGCGCCAGCAACTTAAAAAACGACAGAACCAATGAGCAGTTCTTC
V gene: TRBV18; D gene: .; clone size: .; J gene: TRBJ2-5; CDR3 protein: CASSLEGLMETQYF; CDR3 DNA: TGTGCCAGCTCACTCGAGGGCCTGATGGAGACCCAGTACTTC
V gene: TRBV25-1; D gene: .; clone size: many; J gene: TRBJ2-7; CDR3 protein: CASSPGHLYEQYF; CDR3 DNA: TGTGCCAGCAGTCCGGGACACCTCTACGAGCAGTACTTC
V gene: TRBV28; D gene: .; clone size: .; J gene: TRBJ2-7; CDR3 protein: CASSFASDNYEQYF; CDR3 DNA: TGTGCCAGCAGCTTTGCATCGGACAACTACGAGCAGTACTTC
V gene: TRBV27; D gene: .; clone size: .; J gene: TRBJ2-3; CDR3 protein: CASSLIGMLTDTQYF; CDR3 DNA: TGTGCCAGCAGTCTAATAGGAATGCTCACAGATACGCAGTATTTT
V gene: TRBV7-6; D gene: TRBD1; clone size: few; J gene: TRBJ2-1; CDR3 protein: CASSGRKGADRNEQFF; CDR3 DNA: TGTGCCAGCAGCGGCCGAAAGGGGGCGGATAGGAATGAGCAGTTCTTC
V gene: TRBV4-3; D gene: TRBD2; clone size: .; J gene: TRBJ2-3; CDR3 protein: CASSQESGYSGSGIDTDTQYF; CDR3 DNA: TGCGCCAGCAGCCAAGAGAGCGGCTATAGCGGGAGTGGGATTGACACAGATACGCAGTATTTT
V gene: TRBV7-2; D gene: .; clone size: .; J gene: TRBJ1-2; CDR3 protein: CASSREGASYGYTF; CDR3 DNA: TGTGCCAGCAGCAGGGAAGGGGCCTCCTATGGCTACACCTTC
V gene: TRBV5-1; D gene: .; clone size: .; J gene: TRBJ2-7; CDR3 protein: CASSLGDFAYEQYF; CDR3 DNA: TGCGCCAGCAGCTTGGGGGACTTTGCCTACGAGCAGTACTTC
V gene: TRBV28; D gene: TRBD1; clone size: .; J gene: TRBJ2-7; CDR3 protein: CASSPTGYYEQYF; CDR3 DNA: TGTGCCAGCAGTCCGACAGGGTACTACGAGCAGTACTTC
V gene: TRBV6-1; D gene: .; clone size: many; J gene: TRBJ2-7; CDR3 protein: CASNSYEQYF; CDR3 DNA: TGTGCCAGCAACAGCTACGAGCAGTACTTC
V gene: TRBV25-1; D gene: TRBD1; clone size: .; J gene: TRBJ1-1; CDR3 protein: CASDRGDTEAFF; CDR3 DNA: TGTGCCAGCGACAGGGGAGATACTGAAGCTTTCTTT
V gene: TRBV29-1; D gene: .; clone size: .; J gene: TRBJ1-1; CDR3 protein: CSVEGREGEGWTEAFF; CDR3 DNA: TGCAGCGTTGAAGGCAGGGAGGGAGAAGGTTGGACTGAAGCTTTCTTT